A single sample is the source of the 3 T cell receptor beta chains below, sequenced in a study of breast tumors, draining lymph nodes, adjacent tissues. TCRdb passed the multiplex PCR reads through MiXCR, listing each CDR3 protein once. The sample lists approximately 31,000 distinct CDR3 sequences; roughly 69% were seen once. Input material: breast tumor tissue. These receptors came from a female donor with breast cancer. Some clones in this sample may be carry-over from other donors' samples.

This clonotype was seen only a few times. The chain uses TRBV12-3 or TRBV12-4 and TRBJ2-7, with D maybe TRBD1 (7 bases). Trimming removed 3 bases at V and 5 bases at J, with 17 bases between. The CDR3 extends over 15 amino acids. The CDR3 DNA reads as TGTGCCAGCAGTTTGGGGGGACAGACGGCCCACGAGCAGTACTTC. Translation gives CASSLGGQTAHEQYF.

Judged by abundance, this clonotype is medium-sized (0.01 to 0.1%). The V gene is TRBV20-1, the J gene TRBJ2-2, with D perhaps TRBD2 (7 bases). Germline V CDR1 and CDR2: DFQATT, SNEGSKA (reference sequence). The ends were cut back, 6 bases at V and 4 bases at J, with 12 bases in the middle. CDR3 length equals 13 residues. The CDR3 loop reads CSAAGAFTGELFF. In DNA, the CDR3 is TGCAGTGCGGCGGGGGCCTTCACCGGGGAGCTGTTTTTT.

This clonotype was counted a few times. The V and J genes are TRBV10-3 and TRBJ2-6, with 11 bases fitting TRBD2. CDR3 size: 17 residues. The V segment lost 5 bases and the J segment 0 bases; nucleotides outside the gene matches: 3. Germline V gives CDR1 ENHRY, CDR2 SYGVKD. CDR3 nucleotides: TGTGCCATCAGTCCTACTAGCGGGGGCTCTGGGGCCAACGTCCTGACTTTC. Protein product: CAISPTSGGSGANVLTF.